A selection of T cell receptor beta chains follows, all from one sample in a study of blood T cell repertoires in COVID-19. Method: immunoSEQ multiplex PCR; TCRdb's copy keeps in-frame clones and lacks some. The top ten hold around 7% of the sample, which has around 180,000 clones, about 80% seen once. What was sequenced was peripheral blood. These receptors all come from a human donor in a cohort sampled during active COVID-19. CDR3s include the opening cysteine and the closing phenylalanine or tryptophan. The D gene is left open where the match is weak. Rows may omit the clone size; those that give it use once, few, many or a size class.

V: TRBV25-1; J: TRBJ2-2; size: .; D: .; CDR3: CASSVWGENTGELFF; DNA: TGTGCCAGCAGTGTTTGGGGGGAGAACACCGGGGAGCTGTTTTTT
V: TRBV3-1/TRBV3-2; J: TRBJ2-7; size: .; D: .; CDR3: CASGVLGSATYEQYF; DNA: TGTGCCAGCGGGGTTCTGGGTAGCGCCACCTACGAGCAGTACTTC
V: TRBV29-1; J: TRBJ1-3; size: .; D: .; CDR3: CSVELRRDSGNTIYF; DNA: TGCAGCGTTGAACTACGACGGGACTCTGGAAACACCATATATTTT
V: TRBV7-9; J: TRBJ2-3; size: .; D: .; CDR3: CASSLAPGGTDTQYF; DNA: TGTGCCAGCAGCTTAGCCCCGGGGGGCACAGATACGCAGTATTTT
V: TRBV2; J: TRBJ1-6; size: .; D: .; CDR3: CASVRTIPSISYNSPLHF; DNA: TGTGCCAGCGTTCGGACTATTCCCTCTATAAGCTATAATTCACCCCTCCACTTT
V: TRBV4-1; J: TRBJ2-7; size: .; D: TRBD2; CDR3: CASSQPGRNYEQYF; DNA: TGCGCCAGCAGCCAACCCGGGAGGAACTACGAGCAGTACTTC
V: TRBV5-1; J: TRBJ1-2; size: .; D: .; CDR3: CASSPEGRNYGYTF; DNA: TGCGCCAGCAGCCCGGAGGGACGGAACTATGGCTACACCTTC
V: TRBV14; J: TRBJ2-7; size: once; D: .; CDR3: CASSQVRTGFGEQYF; DNA: TGTGCCAGCAGCCAAGTTCGCACAGGCTTTGGGGAGCAGTACTTC
V: TRBV3-1/TRBV3-2; J: TRBJ1-1; size: .; D: .; CDR3: CASSQERVTGFNTEAFF; DNA: TGTGCCAGCAGCCAAGAAAGGGTTACAGGATTTAACACTGAAGCTTTCTTT
V: TRBV7-2; J: TRBJ2-5; size: .; D: TRBD2; CDR3: CASSIYLGRGETQYF; DNA: TGTGCCAGCAGCATATACCTGGGGCGGGGGGAGACCCAGTACTTC
V: TRBV7-8; J: TRBJ1-6; size: .; D: .; CDR3: CASSLGGQTNSPLHF; DNA: TGTGCCAGCAGCTTAGGTGGACAGACTAATTCACCCCTCCACTTT
V: TRBV24-1; J: TRBJ2-4; size: .; D: .; CDR3: CATYNGQGLPGAKNIQYF; DNA: TGTGCCACCTATAACGGGCAAGGACTCCCTGGGGCCAAAAACATTCAGTACTTC
V: TRBV19; J: TRBJ1-2; size: .; D: .; CDR3: CASSKQEGQHYGYTF; DNA: TGTGCCAGTAGTAAACAGGAAGGACAACACTATGGCTACACCTTC
V: TRBV18; J: TRBJ1-4; size: .; D: .; CDR3: CASSPLGPPQEKLFF; DNA: TGTGCCAGCTCACCACTAGGCCCCCCACAGGAAAAACTGTTTTTT
V: TRBV19; J: TRBJ1-5; size: once; D: .; CDR3: CASSGTGNQPQHF; DNA: TGTGCCAGTAGCGGTACAGGGAATCAGCCCCAGCATTTT
V: TRBV20-1; J: TRBJ2-1; size: .; D: TRBD2; CDR3: CSASTLGTSGGDEQFF; DNA: TGCAGTGCTAGTACTTTAGGGACTAGCGGGGGGGATGAGCAGTTCTTC
V: TRBV15; J: TRBJ1-2; size: .; D: TRBD1; CDR3: CATSSGTGYGYTF; DNA: TGTGCCACCAGCAGCGGGACAGGCTATGGCTACACCTTC
V: TRBV10-3; J: TRBJ2-5; size: .; D: .; CDR3: CAISESQEGETQYF; DNA: TGTGCCATCAGTGAGTCACAGGAAGGAGAGACCCAGTACTTC
V: TRBV7-3; J: TRBJ2-3; size: .; D: TRBD1; CDR3: CASSSRGQDSFTDTQYF; DNA: TGTGCCAGCAGCTCAAGGGGACAGGACTCCTTCACAGATACGCAGTATTTT
V: TRBV4-1; J: TRBJ2-7; size: .; D: .; CDR3: CASSQDTGRVKYF; DNA: TGCGCCAGCAGCCAAGATACAGGCCGCGTTAAGTACTTC
V: TRBV5-1; J: TRBJ1-1; size: .; D: .; CDR3: CASSLTGKEWGTEAFF; DNA: TGCGCCAGCAGCTTGACAGGGAAAGAGTGGGGGACTGAAGCTTTCTTT
V: TRBV6-2/TRBV6-3; J: TRBJ1-1; size: few; D: .; CDR3: CASSYGPNTEAFF; DNA: TGTGCCAGCAGTTACGGCCCGAACACTGAAGCTTTCTTT
V: TRBV5-1; J: TRBJ2-7; size: .; D: .; CDR3: CASSLARRVPGEQYF; DNA: TGCGCCAGCAGCTTGGCCCGGCGGGTACCGGGCGAGCAGTACTTC
V: TRBV6-5; J: TRBJ2-7; size: .; D: .; CDR3: CASSYSLSYEQYF; DNA: TGTGCCAGCAGTTACTCCCTCTCCTACGAGCAGTACTTC
V: TRBV4-1; J: TRBJ2-1; size: .; D: .; CDR3: CASSQDIEGHRRSYNEQFF; DNA: TGCGCCAGCAGCCAAGATATCGAGGGACACCGACGCTCCTACAATGAGCAGTTCTTC
V: TRBV3-1/TRBV3-2; J: TRBJ2-7; size: .; D: TRBD1; CDR3: CASSQGQLAYEQYF; DNA: TGTGCCAGCAGCCAGGGACAGCTCGCCTACGAGCAGTACTTC
V: TRBV7-9; J: TRBJ1-1; size: .; D: .; CDR3: CASSPIRTTEAFF; DNA: TGTGCCAGCAGCCCCATCAGAACCACTGAAGCTTTCTTT
V: TRBV6-1; J: TRBJ1-1; size: .; D: .; CDR3: CASSEAQGEAFF; DNA: TGTGCCAGCAGTGAAGCGCAGGGCGAAGCTTTCTTT
V: TRBV3-1/TRBV3-2; J: TRBJ1-3; size: .; D: .; CDR3: CASSQDSGVWNTIYF; DNA: TGTGCCAGCAGCCAAGATAGCGGGGTCTGGAACACCATATATTTT